The following is a T cell receptor (beta chain) sequence with its context. No antigen is known for it. Base quality data are lacking; no much larger clone is found one base away. The CDR3 spans 14 residues, from the cysteine through the phenylalanine. Only CDR3 DNA is held: 42 bases, read in frame from base 1. The germline V gene specifies SGHVS as CDR1 and FQNEAQ as CDR2. The V and J ends are trimmed by 3 bases and 3 bases, leaving 11 bases between them. TCRbeta CDR3 regions were amplified from genomic DNA using the immunoSEQ Assay, a bias-controlled multiplex PCR. Turning to the authors' computational methods: Nucleated cell counts per sample were estimated from amplification of reference gene primers within the assay. To quantify the absolute abundance of each unique TCRbeta CDR3 rearrangement, sequence reads were collapsed and filtered. Productive Simpson clonality was computed per sample as the square root of Simpson's diversity index over productive rearrangements. Drawn from immuneACCESS, this table holds only the in-frame rearrangements with V and J called that TCRdb kept. Clones are partly lost; checked studies trace under half to an unresolved V gene and leave the rest unexplained. V and J calls and clone size are given by that table; D and trimming were obtained from the DNA. The sample table lists about 73,000 clones, around 81% of them with a count of one. The ten largest clones add up to approximately 27% of the sample.

This record belongs to a study of blood T cell repertoires in COVID-19 (dated by TCRdb to about 2020). Background for the entire study: Samples from collaborators originated in the United States, Italy and Spain and spanned both the acute and convalescent phases of COVID-19. The prospective study material was composed of cDNA or gDNA derived from T cells, B-cell-depleted T cells, or PBMCs. Subjects who had been exposed to COVID-19, were actively infected with it, or had recovered from it provided the deeply sampled blood TCRbeta repertoires that made up the dataset. The repertoires were made available in a free public database intended to serve as a resource for research on the immune response to SARS-CoV-2. The samples were drawn from two sources: the first 160 participants of the ongoing ImmuneRACE study, and fewer than 1,500 subjects contributed by 6 global collaborators. Sample metadata almost always included a de-identified subject ID, COVID-19 status, age in years and sex. Where available, HLA class I and class II types were taken from metadata supplied by the sample provider and were not determined by assay-based typing.

Results and caveats for the whole study, not just this receptor: How much clinical and demographic metadata was included differed by source and by participant, and the metadata was provided uncurated.

Each collaborating institution followed its own protocols to collect whole blood in K2EDTA tubes. For TCRbeta analysis, collaborators shipped samples as frozen whole blood, isolated PBMCs, or DNA extracted from either of those sample types. The sequencing sample was made of peripheral blood. Rearrangement joined TRBV7-8 to TRBJ1-2; the D gene cannot be named for sure. The receptor's source is a human donor in a cohort sampled during active COVID-19. The base sequence is TGTGCCAGCAGCTTGGGGTCCGGGGACTATGGCTACACCTTC. Its protein is CASSLGSGDYGYTF.